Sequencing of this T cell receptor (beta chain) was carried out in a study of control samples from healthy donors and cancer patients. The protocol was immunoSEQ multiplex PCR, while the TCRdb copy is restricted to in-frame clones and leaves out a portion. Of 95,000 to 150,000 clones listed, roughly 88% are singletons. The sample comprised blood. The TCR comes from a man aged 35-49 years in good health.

CDR3 DNA: TGTGCCAGTAGTATAGTAGGGAGCAGGAGGAGCAATCAGCCCCAGCATTTT. This codes for CASSIVGSRRSNQPQHF. The chain combines TRBV19 with TRBJ1-5; D remains ambiguous. Germline V gene sequence: CDR1 LNHDA, CDR2 SQIVND (reference sequence). V was trimmed by 1 base and J by 1 base, leaving 14 bases between them. CDR3 length equals 17 residues. The variable domain in full, with the rest retrieved from reference TRBV19 and TRBJ1-5, is DGGITQSPKYLFRKEGQNVTLSCEQNLNHDAMYWYRQDPGQGLRLIYYSQIVNDFQKGDIAEGYSVSREKKESFPLTVTSAQKNPTAFYLCASSIVGSRRSNQPQHFGDGTRLSIL.